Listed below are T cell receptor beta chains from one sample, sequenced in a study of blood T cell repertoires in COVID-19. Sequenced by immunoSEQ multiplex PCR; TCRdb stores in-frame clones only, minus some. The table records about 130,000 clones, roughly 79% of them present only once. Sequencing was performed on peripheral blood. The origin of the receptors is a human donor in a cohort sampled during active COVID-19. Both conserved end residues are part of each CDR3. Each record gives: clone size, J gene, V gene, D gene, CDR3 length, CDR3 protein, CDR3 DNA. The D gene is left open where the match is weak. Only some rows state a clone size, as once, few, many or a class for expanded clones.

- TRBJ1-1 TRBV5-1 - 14 CASSLGGVNTEAFF TGCGCCAGCAGCTTGGGGGGGGTTAACACTGAAGCTTTCTTT
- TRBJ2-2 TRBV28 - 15 CASSLPGSRSGELFF TGTGCCAGCAGTCTGCCGGGAAGCCGGTCCGGGGAGCTGTTTTTT
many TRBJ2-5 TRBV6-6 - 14 CASSYSTGGETQYF TGTGCCAGCAGTTACTCGACAGGCGGGGAGACCCAGTACTTC
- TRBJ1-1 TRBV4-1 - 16 CASSPSPRRENTEAFF TGCGCCAGCAGCCCTAGTCCGCGTCGAGAGAACACTGAAGCTTTCTTT
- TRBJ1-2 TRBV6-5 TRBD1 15 CASSTRTGGNYGYTF TGTGCCAGCAGTACACGGACAGGGGGAAACTATGGCTACACCTTC
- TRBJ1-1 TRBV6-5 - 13 CASRKQVNTEAFF TGTGCCAGCAGAAAACAGGTGAACACTGAAGCTTTCTTT
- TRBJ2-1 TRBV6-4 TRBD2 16 CASSDFSGSAYNEQFF TGTGCCAGCAGTGACTTTAGCGGGAGCGCCTACAATGAGCAGTTCTTC
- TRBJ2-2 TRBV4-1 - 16 CASSQGGTPNTGELFF TGCGCCAGCAGCCAAGGCGGGACCCCGAACACCGGGGAGCTGTTTTTT
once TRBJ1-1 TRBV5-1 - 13 CASSFSGESEAFF TGCGCCAGCAGCTTTTCCGGGGAAAGTGAAGCTTTCTTT
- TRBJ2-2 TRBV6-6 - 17 CASSLLTGQSNTGELFF TGTGCCAGCAGTCTACTGACAGGACAATCGAACACCGGGGAGCTGTTTTTT
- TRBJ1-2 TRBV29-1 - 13 CSVGGGTNYGYTF TGCAGCGTTGGGGGGGGCACTAACTATGGCTACACCTTC
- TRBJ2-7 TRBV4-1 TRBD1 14 CASSQGDSSYEQYF TGCGCCAGCAGCCAAGGGGACAGCAGCTACGAGCAGTACTTC
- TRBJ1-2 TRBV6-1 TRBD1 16 CASRASLTGGLYGYTF TGTGCCAGCCGTGCCTCCCTTACAGGGGGCCTTTATGGCTACACCTTC
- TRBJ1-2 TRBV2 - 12 CASSEQVYGYTF TGTGCCAGCAGTGAACAGGTGTATGGCTACACCTTC
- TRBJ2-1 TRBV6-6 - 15 CASSYGTRRTNEQFF TGTGCCAGCAGTTATGGCACTAGACGAACCAATGAGCAGTTCTTC
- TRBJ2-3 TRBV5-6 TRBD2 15 CASSQPGLGADTQYF TGTGCCAGCAGCCAACCGGGACTAGGGGCAGATACGCAGTATTTT
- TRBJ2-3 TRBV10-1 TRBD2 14 CASRASGGPDTQYF TGCGCCAGCAGGGCTAGCGGGGGGCCAGATACGCAGTATTTT
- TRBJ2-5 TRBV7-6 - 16 CASSFHPDYLQETQYF TGTGCCAGCAGCTTCCACCCGGACTATCTTCAAGAGACCCAGTACTTC
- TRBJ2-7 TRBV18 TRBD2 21 CASSPRGRDLLGTTSGYEQYF TGTGCCAGCTCACCGAGGGGAAGGGACTTACTGGGGACTACCTCCGGGTACGAGCAGTACTTC
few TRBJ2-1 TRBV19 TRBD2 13 CASSQGLVDEQFF TGTGCCAGTAGTCAAGGACTAGTGGATGAGCAGTTCTTC
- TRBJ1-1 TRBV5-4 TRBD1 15 CASSNRQGSAPEAFF TGTGCCAGCAGCAACCGACAGGGGTCCGCTCCTGAAGCTTTCTTT
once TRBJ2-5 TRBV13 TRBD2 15 CASSLVALGGETQYF TGTGCCAGCAGCTTAGTAGCCTTGGGAGGGGAGACCCAGTACTTC
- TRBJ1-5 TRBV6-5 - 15 CASRTGGLGNQPQHF TGTGCCAGCAGGACGGGAGGGTTAGGCAATCAGCCCCAGCATTTT
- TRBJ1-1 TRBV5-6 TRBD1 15 CASSFLGTGGTEAFF TGTGCCAGCAGCTTCCTCGGGACAGGGGGCACTGAAGCTTTCTTT
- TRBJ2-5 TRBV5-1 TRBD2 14 CASSSGTSGETQYF TGCGCCAGCAGCTCCGGGACTAGCGGGGAGACCCAGTACTTC
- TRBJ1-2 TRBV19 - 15 CASSTTFTSDYGYTF TGTGCCAGTAGTACCACCTTTACTTCCGACTATGGCTACACCTTC
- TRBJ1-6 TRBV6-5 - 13 CASRIERGSPLHF TGTGCCAGCAGGATTGAGCGAGGGTCACCCCTCCACTTT
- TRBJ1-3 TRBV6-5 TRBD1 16 CASSYSPGGSGNTIYF TGTGCCAGCAGTTACTCCCCAGGGGGGTCGGGAAACACCATATATTTT
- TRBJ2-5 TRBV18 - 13 CASSPRLQETQYF TGTGCCAGCTCACCTCGACTCCAAGAGACCCAGTACTTC
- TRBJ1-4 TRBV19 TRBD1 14 CASSLGQGNEKLFF TGTGCCAGTAGTCTCGGACAGGGCAATGAAAAACTGTTTTTT
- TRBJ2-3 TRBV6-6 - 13 CASTGRGTDTQYF TGTGCCAGCACCGGGAGAGGCACAGATACGCAGTATTTT
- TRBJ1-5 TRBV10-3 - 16 CAISESGGLSNQPQHF TGTGCCATCAGTGAGTCGGGTGGGCTTAGCAATCAGCCCCAGCATTTT
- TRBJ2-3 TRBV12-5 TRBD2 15 CASGGGLVGTDTQYF TGTGCTAGTGGGGGGGGACTAGTGGGCACAGATACGCAGTATTTT
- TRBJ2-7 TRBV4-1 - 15 CASSQDGVGGTEQYF TGCGCCAGCAGCCAAGATGGTGTTGGAGGGACGGAGCAGTACTTC
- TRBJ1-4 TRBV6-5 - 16 CASSYLTAQRNEKLFF TGTGCCAGCAGTTACTTGACAGCCCAAAGAAATGAAAAACTGTTTTTT
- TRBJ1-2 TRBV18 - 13 CASSPKTVNGYTF TGTGCCAGCTCACCAAAGACAGTCAATGGCTACACCTTC
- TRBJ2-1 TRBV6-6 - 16 CASSYYKSGSYNEQFF TGTGCCAGCAGTTACTATAAAAGCGGCTCCTACAATGAGCAGTTCTTC
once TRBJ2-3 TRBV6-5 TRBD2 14 CASSYLRGGGTQYF TGTGCCAGCAGTTACTTGCGGGGGGGCGGTACGCAGTATTTT
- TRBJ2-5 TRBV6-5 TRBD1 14 CASSFDRVRETQYF TGTGCCAGCAGTTTCGACAGGGTGAGAGAGACCCAGTACTTC
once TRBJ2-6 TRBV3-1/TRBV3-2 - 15 CASTRRSSGANVLTF TGTGCCAGCACCCGACGGAGCTCTGGGGCCAACGTCCTGACTTTC
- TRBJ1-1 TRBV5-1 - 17 CASSGRQTTGSNTEAFF TGCGCCAGCAGCGGTAGACAGACAACGGGTTCGAACACTGAAGCTTTCTTT
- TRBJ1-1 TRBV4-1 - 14 CASSQEQVGTEAFF TGCGCCAGCAGCCAAGAACAGGTCGGCACTGAAGCTTTCTTT
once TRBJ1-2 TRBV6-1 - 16 CASSELGLRILYGYTF TGTGCCAGCAGTGAACTGGGACTGCGTATTTTATATGGCTACACCTTC
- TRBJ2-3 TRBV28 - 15 CASSPSGPTTDTQYF TGTGCCAGCAGTCCTTCAGGGCCTACCACAGATACGCAGTATTTT
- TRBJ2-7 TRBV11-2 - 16 CASSAWPRGSSYEQYF TGTGCCAGCAGCGCCTGGCCCCGGGGGAGCTCCTACGAGCAGTACTTC
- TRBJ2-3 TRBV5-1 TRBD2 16 CASSLDGAGDTDTQYF TGCGCCAGCAGCTTGGACGGCGCGGGGGACACAGATACGCAGTATTTT
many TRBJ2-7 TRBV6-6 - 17 CASSPEGIGTPTYEQYF TGTGCCAGCAGTCCCGAGGGGATAGGGACACCAACCTACGAGCAGTACTTC
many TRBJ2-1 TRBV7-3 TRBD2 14 CASSSGLPYNEQFF TGTGCCAGCAGCTCGGGACTACCCTACAATGAGCAGTTCTTC
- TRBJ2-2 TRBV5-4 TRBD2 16 CASSSGLAPNTGELFF TGTGCCAGCAGCTCTGGACTAGCTCCGAACACCGGGGAGCTGTTTTTT
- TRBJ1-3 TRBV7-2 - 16 CASSLVGGSSGNTIYF TGTGCCAGCAGCTTAGTGGGAGGTAGCTCTGGAAACACCATATATTTT
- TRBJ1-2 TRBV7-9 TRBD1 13 CASSQQGKEGYTF TGTGCCAGCAGCCAACAGGGGAAAGAAGGCTACACCTTC